Listed below are T cell receptor beta chains from one sample, sequenced in a study of glioma-infiltrating T cells. A single record per CDR3 protein comes from TCRdb applying MiXCR to the multiplex PCR reads. This table has about 410,000 distinct CDR3 sequences, more than 35% appearing once. Sequencing input: glioma tissue, nonneoplastic brain tissue, or PBMCs (not recorded which). These receptors came from a human donor with low-grade glioma or glioblastoma, undergoing nonglioma brain surgery, or in good health (not recorded which). Each CDR3 is given with its conserved first and last residue. D genes are given only for firm matches. The size entry is marked missing in some rows and otherwise reads once, few, many or a size class.

cdr3_aa	cdr3_nt	v_call	j_call	d_call	clone_size
CASSLSRIGGNSPLHF	TGTGCCAGCAGTTTATCCCGGATAGGGGGGAATTCACCCCTCCACTTT	TRBV27	TRBJ1-6	-	-
CSASTATGNTEAFF	TGCAGTGCCTCCACTGCGACGGGGAACACTGAAGCTTTCTTT	TRBV20-1	TRBJ1-1	-	-
CASRPAGDMNTEAFF	TGTGCCAGCAGACCGGCAGGCGACATGAACACTGAAGCTTTCTTT	TRBV28	TRBJ1-1	-	many
CASSLSGFSNEQYF	TGTGCCAGCAGTTTATCGGGGTTCTCCAACGAGCAGTACTTC	TRBV27	TRBJ2-7	-	-
CASSLAGSSLGTQYF	TGCGCCAGCAGCTTGGCCGGTAGTAGCCTAGGTACGCAGTATTTT	TRBV5-1	TRBJ2-3	-	-
CASRTGYNQPQHF	TGTGCCAGCAGGACAGGGTACAATCAGCCCCAGCATTTT	TRBV2	TRBJ1-5	TRBD1	-
CSARERGFDNQPQHF	TGCAGTGCTAGAGAACGGGGATTTGACAATCAGCCCCAGCATTTT	TRBV20-1	TRBJ1-5	-	-
CASSQVTSPLSGANVLTF	TGCGCCAGCAGCCAAGTAACCTCCCCACTCTCTGGGGCCAACGTCCTGACTTTC	TRBV4-3	TRBJ2-6	-	-
CASSFRTGGLISYNEQFF	TGTGCCAGCAGTTTTAGGACAGGGGGGCTAATATCCTACAATGAGCAGTTCTTC	TRBV28	TRBJ2-1	TRBD1	many
CASSLAGDNIEAFF	TGTGCCAGCAGCTTGGCAGGGGATAACATTGAAGCTTTCTTT	TRBV5-4	TRBJ1-1	-	-